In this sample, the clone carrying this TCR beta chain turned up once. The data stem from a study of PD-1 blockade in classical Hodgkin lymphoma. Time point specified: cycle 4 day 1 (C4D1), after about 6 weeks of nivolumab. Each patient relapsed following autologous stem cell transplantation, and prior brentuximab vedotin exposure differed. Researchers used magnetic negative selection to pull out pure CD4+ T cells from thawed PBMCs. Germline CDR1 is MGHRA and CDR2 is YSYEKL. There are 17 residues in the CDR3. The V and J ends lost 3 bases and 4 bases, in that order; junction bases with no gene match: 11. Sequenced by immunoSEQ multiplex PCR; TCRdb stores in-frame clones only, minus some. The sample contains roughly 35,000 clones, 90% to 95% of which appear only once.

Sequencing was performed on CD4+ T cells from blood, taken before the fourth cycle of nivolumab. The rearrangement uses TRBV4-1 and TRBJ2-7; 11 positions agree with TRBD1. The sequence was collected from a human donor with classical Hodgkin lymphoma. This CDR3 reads CASSHPRFGQGAYEQYF. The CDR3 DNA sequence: TGCGCCAGCAGCCACCCTCGGTTTGGACAGGGGGCTTACGAGCAGTACTTC.